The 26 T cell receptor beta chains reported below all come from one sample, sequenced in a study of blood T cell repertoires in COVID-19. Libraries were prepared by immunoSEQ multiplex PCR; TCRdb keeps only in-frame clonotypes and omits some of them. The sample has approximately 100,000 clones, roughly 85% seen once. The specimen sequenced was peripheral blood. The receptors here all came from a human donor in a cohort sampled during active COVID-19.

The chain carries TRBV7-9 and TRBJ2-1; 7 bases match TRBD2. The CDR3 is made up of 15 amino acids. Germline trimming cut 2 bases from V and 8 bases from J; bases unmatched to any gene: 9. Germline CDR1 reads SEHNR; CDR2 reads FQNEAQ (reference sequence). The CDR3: CASSLSGGREDEQFF. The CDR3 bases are TGTGCCAGCAGCTTAAGTGGCGGGAGAGAGGATGAGCAGTTCTTC.

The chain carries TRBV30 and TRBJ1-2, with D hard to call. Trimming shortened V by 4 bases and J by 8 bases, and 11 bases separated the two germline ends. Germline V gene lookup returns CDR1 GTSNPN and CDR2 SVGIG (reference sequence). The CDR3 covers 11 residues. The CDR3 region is CAWTSAGGYTF. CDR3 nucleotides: TGTGCCTGGACCTCCGCCGGGGGCTACACCTTC.

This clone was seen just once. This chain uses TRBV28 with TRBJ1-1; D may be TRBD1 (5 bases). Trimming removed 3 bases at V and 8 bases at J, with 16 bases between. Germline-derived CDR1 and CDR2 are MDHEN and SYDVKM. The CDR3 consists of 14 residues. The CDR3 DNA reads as TGTGCCAGCAGTTTCCCGGGGGGTGGAGGGGAAGCTTTCTTT. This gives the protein CASSFPGGGGEAFF.

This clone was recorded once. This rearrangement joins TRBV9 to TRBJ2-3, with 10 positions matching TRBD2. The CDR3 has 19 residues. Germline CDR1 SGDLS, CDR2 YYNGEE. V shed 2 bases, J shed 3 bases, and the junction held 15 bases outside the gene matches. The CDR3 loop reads CASSVASGRAYGMTDTQYF. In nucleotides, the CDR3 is TGTGCCAGCAGCGTGGCCAGCGGGAGGGCTTATGGGATGACAGATACGCAGTATTTT. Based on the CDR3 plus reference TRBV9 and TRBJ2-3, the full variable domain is DSGVTQTPKHLITATGQRVTLRCSPRSGDLSVYWYQQSLDQGLQFLIQYYNGEERAKGNILERFSAQQFPDLHSELNLSSLELGDSALYFCASSVASGRAYGMTDTQYFGPGTRLTVL.

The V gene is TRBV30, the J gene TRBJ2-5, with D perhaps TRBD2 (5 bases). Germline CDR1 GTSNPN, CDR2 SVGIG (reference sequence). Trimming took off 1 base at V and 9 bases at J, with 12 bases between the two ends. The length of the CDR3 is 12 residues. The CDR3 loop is CAWSGLRVAQYF. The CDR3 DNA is TGTGCCTGGAGTGGACTAAGAGTTGCCCAGTACTTC. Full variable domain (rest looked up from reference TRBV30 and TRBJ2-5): SQTIHQWPATLVQPVGSPLSLECTVEGTSNPNLYWYRQAAGRGLQLLFYSVGIGQISSEVPQNLSASRPQDRQFILSSKKLLLSDSGFYLCAWSGLRVAQYFGPGTRLLVL.

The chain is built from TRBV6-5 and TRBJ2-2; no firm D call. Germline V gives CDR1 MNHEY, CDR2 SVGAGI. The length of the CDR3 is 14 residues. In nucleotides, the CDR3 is TGTGCAGTCAGGTCAGGTGCGAACACCGGGGAGCTGTTTTTT. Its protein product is CAVRSGANTGELFF.

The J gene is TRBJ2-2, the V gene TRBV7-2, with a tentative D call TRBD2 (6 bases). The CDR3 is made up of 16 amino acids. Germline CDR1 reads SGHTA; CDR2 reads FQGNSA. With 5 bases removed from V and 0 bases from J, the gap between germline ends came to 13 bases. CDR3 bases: TGTGCCAGCAGCCCCTCGGCGGGATCGAACACCGGGGAGCTGTTTTTT. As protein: CASSPSAGSNTGELFF. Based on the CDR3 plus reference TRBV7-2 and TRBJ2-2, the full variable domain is GAGVSQSPSNKVTEKGKDVELRCDPISGHTALYWYRQSLGQGLEFLIYFQGNSAPDKSGLPSDRFSAERTGGSVSTLTIQRTQQEDSAVYLCASSPSAGSNTGELFFGEGSRLTVL.

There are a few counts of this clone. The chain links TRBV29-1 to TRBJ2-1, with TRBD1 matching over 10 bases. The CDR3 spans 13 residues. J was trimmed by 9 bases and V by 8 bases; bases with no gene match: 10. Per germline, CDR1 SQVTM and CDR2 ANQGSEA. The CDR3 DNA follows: TGCAGCTTCCGGGACAGGGGATCGGGTGAGCAGTTCTTC. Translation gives CSFRDRGSGEQFF.

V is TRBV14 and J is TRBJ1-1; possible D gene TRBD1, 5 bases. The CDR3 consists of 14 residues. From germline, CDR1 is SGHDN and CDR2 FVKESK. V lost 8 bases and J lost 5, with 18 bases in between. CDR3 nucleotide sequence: TGTGCCAGCGAAAGGCGGGGGATAGTTACTGAAGCTTTCTTT. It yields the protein CASERRGIVTEAFF.

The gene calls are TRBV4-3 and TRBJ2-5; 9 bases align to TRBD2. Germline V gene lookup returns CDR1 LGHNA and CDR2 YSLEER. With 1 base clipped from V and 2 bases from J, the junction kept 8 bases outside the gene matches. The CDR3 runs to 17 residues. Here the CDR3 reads CASSQALAGSLQETQYF. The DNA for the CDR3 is TGCGCCAGCAGCCAAGCCCTAGCGGGGTCGCTACAAGAGACCCAGTACTTC.

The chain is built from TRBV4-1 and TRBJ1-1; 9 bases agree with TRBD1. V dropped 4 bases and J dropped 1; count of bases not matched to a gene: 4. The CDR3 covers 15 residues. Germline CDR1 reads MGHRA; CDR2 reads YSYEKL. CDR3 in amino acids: CASSPGTGWNTEAFF. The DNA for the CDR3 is TGCGCCAGCAGCCCCGGGACAGGGTGGAACACTGAAGCTTTCTTT.

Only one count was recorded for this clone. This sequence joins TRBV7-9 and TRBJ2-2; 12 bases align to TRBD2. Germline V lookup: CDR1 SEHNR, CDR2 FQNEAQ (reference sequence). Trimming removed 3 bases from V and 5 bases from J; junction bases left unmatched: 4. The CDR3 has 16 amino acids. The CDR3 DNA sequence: TGTGCCAGCAGCTTGGGACTAGCGGGCCTTACCGGGGAGCTGTTTTTT. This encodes CASSLGLAGLTGELFF.

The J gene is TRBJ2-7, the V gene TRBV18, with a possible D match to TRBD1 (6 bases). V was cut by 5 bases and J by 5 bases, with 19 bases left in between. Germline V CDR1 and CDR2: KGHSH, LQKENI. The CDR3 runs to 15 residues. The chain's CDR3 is CASSAGVSKSHEQYF. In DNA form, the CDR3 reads TGTGCCAGCTCAGCAGGGGTCTCGAAGTCCCACGAGCAGTACTTC.

CDR3 in amino acids: CASRRGGPESFHGYTF. The CDR3 nucleotides are TGTGCCAGCAGGCGGGGGGGGCCGGAATCTTTCCATGGCTACACCTTC. V gene TRBV27 combines with J gene TRBJ1-2, with TRBD1 as a possible D gene (6 bases). CDR1 MNHEY and CDR2 SMNVEV come from the germline V gene (reference sequence). The CDR3 runs to 16 residues. With 6 bases removed from V and 6 bases from J, the gap between germline ends came to 23 bases.

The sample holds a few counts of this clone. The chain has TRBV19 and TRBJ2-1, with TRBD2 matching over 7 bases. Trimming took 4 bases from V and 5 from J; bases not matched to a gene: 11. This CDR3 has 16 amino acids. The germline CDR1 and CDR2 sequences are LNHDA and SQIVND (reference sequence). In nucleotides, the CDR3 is TGTGCCAGTAGTAACACGGCCGGGACTACAAACAATGAGCAGTTCTTC. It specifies CASSNTAGTTNNEQFF.

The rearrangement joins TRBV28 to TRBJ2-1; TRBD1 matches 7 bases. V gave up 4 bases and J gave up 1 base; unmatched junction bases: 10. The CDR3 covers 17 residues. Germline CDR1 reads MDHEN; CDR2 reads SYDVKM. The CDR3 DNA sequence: TGTGCCAGCAGTTCCATGATGAGGGGGCAATCCTACAATGAGCAGTTCTTC. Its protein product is CASSSMMRGQSYNEQFF.

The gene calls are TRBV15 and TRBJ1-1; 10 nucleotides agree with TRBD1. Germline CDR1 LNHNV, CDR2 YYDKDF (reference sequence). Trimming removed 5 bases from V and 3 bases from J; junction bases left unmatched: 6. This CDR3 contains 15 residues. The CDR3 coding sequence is TGTGCCACCAGCCCAATGACAGGGGGCTACACTGAAGCTTTCTTT. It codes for CATSPMTGGYTEAFF.

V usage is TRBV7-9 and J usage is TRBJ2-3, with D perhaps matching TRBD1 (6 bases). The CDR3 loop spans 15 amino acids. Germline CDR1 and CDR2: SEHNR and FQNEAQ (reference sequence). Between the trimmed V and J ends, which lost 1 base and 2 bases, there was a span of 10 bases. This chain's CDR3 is CASSLDDRPTDTQYF. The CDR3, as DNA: TGTGCCAGCAGCTTAGACGACAGGCCCACAGATACGCAGTATTTT.

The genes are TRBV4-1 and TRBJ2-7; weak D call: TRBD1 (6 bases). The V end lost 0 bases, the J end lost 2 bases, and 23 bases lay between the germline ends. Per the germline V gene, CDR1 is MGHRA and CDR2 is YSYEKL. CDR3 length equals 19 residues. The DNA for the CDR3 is TGCGCCAGCAGCCAAGAAAGAGCGAGGCAGGGGTCTCTTACCTACGAGCAGTACTTC. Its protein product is CASSQERARQGSLTYEQYF.

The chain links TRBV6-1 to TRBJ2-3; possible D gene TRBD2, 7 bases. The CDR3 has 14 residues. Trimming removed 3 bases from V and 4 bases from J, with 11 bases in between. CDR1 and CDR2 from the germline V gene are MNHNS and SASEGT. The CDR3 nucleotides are TGTGCCAGCAGTGAGGGCGGGGGCTCAGATACGCAGTATTTT. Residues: CASSEGGGSDTQYF.

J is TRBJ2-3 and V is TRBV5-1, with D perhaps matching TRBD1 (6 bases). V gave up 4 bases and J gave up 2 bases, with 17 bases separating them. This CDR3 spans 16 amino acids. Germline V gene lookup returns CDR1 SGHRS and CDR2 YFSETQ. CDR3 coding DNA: TGCGCCAGCAGCCCGGGGACATTCCTGGACACAGATACGCAGTATTTT. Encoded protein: CASSPGTFLDTDTQYF.

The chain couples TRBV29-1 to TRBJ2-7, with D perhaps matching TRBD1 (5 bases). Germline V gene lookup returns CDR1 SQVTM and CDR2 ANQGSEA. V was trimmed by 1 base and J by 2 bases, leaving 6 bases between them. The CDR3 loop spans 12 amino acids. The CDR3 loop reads CSVEGGTYEQYF. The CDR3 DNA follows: TGCAGCGTTGAAGGGGGCACCTACGAGCAGTACTTC.

The CDR3 reads CSASGWTGQTEAFF. The DNA for the CDR3 is TGCAGTGCTAGTGGCTGGACAGGACAAACTGAAGCTTTCTTT. The chain uses TRBV20-1 and TRBJ1-1; 7 bases are a match to TRBD1. The germline V gene has CDR1 DFQATT and CDR2 SNEGSKA (reference sequence). There are 14 residues in the CDR3. V gave up 3 bases and J gave up 5 bases; unmatched junction bases: 9.

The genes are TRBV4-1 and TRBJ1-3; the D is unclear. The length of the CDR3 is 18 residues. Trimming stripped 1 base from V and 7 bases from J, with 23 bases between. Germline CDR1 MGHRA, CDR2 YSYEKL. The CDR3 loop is CASSQGNLGTLYWNTIYF. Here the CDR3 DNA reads TGCGCCAGCAGCCAAGGAAATCTGGGCACTCTCTATTGGAACACCATATATTTT.

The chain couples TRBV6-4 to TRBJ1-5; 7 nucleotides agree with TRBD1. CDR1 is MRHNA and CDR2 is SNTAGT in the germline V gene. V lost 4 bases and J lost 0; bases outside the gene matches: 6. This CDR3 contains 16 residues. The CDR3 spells CASSVRDRDSNQPQHF. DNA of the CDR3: TGTGCCAGCAGTGTCCGGGACAGAGATAGCAATCAGCCCCAGCATTTT.

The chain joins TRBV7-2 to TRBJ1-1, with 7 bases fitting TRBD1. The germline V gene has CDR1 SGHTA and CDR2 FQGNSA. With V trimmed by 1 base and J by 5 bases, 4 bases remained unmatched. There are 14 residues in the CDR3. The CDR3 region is CASSLGQGRTEAFF. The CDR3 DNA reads TGTGCCAGCAGCTTAGGACAGGGCCGGACTGAAGCTTTCTTT.